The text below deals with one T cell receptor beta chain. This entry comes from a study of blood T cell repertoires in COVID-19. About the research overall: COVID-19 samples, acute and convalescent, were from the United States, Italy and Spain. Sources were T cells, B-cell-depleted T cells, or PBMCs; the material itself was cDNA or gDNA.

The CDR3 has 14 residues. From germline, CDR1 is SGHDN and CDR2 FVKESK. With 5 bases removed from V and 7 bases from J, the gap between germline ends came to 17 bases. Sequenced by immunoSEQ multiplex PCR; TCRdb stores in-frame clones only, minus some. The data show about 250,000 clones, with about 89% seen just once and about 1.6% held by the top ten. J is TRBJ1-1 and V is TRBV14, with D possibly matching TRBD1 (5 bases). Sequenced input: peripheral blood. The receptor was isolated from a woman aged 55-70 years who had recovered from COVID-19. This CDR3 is CASSYVGGFNEAFF. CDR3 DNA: TGTGCCAGCAGCTACGTGGGGGGGTTTAATGAAGCTTTCTTT. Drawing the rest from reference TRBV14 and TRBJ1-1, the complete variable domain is EAGVTQFPSHSVIEKGQTVTLRCDPISGHDNLYWYRRVMGKEIKFLLHFVKESKQDESGMPNNRFLAERTGGTYSTLKVQPAELEDSGVYFCASSYVGGFNEAFFGQGTRLTVV.